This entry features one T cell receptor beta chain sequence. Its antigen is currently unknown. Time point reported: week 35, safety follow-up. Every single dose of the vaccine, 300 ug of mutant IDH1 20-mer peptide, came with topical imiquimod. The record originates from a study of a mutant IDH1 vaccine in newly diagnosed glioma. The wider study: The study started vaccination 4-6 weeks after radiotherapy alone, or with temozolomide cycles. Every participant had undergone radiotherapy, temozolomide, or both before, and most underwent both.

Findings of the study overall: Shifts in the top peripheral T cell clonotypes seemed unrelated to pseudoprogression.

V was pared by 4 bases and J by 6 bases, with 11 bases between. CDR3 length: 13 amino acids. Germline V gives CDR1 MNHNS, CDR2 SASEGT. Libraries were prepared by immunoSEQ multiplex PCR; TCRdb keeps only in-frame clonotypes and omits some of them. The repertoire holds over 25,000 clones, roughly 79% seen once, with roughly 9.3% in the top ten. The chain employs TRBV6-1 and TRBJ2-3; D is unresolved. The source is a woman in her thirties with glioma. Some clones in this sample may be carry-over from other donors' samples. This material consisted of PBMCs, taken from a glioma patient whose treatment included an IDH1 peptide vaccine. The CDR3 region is CASSVGIGDTQYF. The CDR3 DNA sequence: TGTGCCAGCAGTGTCGGCATCGGGGATACGCAGTATTTT.